A selection of T cell receptor beta chains follows, all from one sample in a study of beta chain features in type 1 diabetes. The data were produced by immunoSEQ multiplex PCR, yet TCRdb's version contains in-frame clones alone and is incomplete. The sample consists of under 300,000 clones, approximately 15% of them appearing once. The sequenced sample consisted of naive CD4+ T cells from blood. Every receptor here comes from a man between 25 and 39 years old with type 1 diabetes. Each CDR3 is given without its conserved first and last residue.

J gene	V gene	CDR3 length	CDR3 protein
TRBJ2-5	TRBV18	12	ASSQGQRVETQY
TRBJ2-5	TRBV9	15	ASSVGGGATRSETQY
TRBJ2-5	TRBV7-2	13	ASSTGTSGRETQY
TRBJ2-7	TRBV29-1	12	SVAMGTGPYEQY
TRBJ1-1	TRBV11-2	15	ASSPGQGATMNTEAF
TRBJ2-2	TRBV5-1	13	ASSEMQGATGELF
TRBJ1-2	TRBV4-2	13	ASSHPDRELYGYT
TRBJ1-4	TRBV14	13	ASSQATGGNEKLF
TRBJ2-4	TRBV4-1	17	ASSQPGGEDTAAKNIQY
TRBJ2-1	TRBV19	12	ASSIASGFNEQF
TRBJ2-5	TRBV30	12	AWSVLQEQETQY
TRBJ1-5	TRBV27	13	ASSTGQAPHQPQH
TRBJ1-5	TRBV11-2	13	ASSLGAGGNQPQH
TRBJ1-2	TRBV7-9	12	ASSSGQGNYGYT
TRBJ1-2	TRBV5-1	13	ASSLVTGEGYGYT
TRBJ1-1	TRBV9	12	ASSVDTLNTEAF
TRBJ2-1	TRBV30	14	AWRDRTSDPYNEQF
TRBJ2-3	TRBV18	12	ASSPVGGSDTQY
TRBJ2-2	TRBV6-6	13	ASTSGQGNTGELF
TRBJ2-1	TRBV5-4	15	ASSPGASGRGGDEQF
TRBJ2-5	TRBV7-9	12	ASSAAGVQETQY
TRBJ2-3	TRBV30	14	AWSVASGLSTDTQY
TRBJ1-5	TRBV5-6	11	ASSLDRDQPQH
TRBJ1-3	TRBV19	15	ASSIGGGRGIGNTIY
TRBJ2-1	TRBV10-2	13	ASRETGGSYNEQF
TRBJ1-2	TRBV5-1	11	ASRPQEDYGYT
TRBJ2-4	TRBV9	15	ASSVGGAVLAKNIQY
TRBJ2-7	TRBV11-2	13	ASSLVEGKAYEQY
TRBJ1-1	TRBV18	14	ASSPKGADSYTEAF
TRBJ2-3	TRBV5-6	14	ASSLYRDPSTDTQY
TRBJ2-5	TRBV5-1	14	ASSPQPGGGQETQY
TRBJ2-3	TRBV7-7	13	ASSLGTGNTDTQY
TRBJ2-5	TRBV19	16	ASSIKAVGLAGQETQY
TRBJ2-7	TRBV2	9	ASSPTYEQY
TRBJ1-1	TRBV5-1	12	ASSLEALNTEAF
TRBJ2-1	TRBV5-4	12	ASSLEGGLNEQF
TRBJ1-2	TRBV6-5	13	ASRPGQGSLYGYT
TRBJ2-3	TRBV5-1	13	ASSLAGASTDTQY
TRBJ2-2	TRBV5-8	13	ASSFKAGLPGELF
TRBJ2-3	TRBV5-6	12	ASRDRGSTDTQY
TRBJ2-7	TRBV5-1	10	ASSSTSYEQY